The sequence of this T cell receptor beta chain was determined in a study of T-cell memory formation after mild COVID-19. One entry per CDR3 protein results from TCRdb running MiXCR on the 5' RACE reads. Counted here are over 500,000 distinct CDR3 sequences, about 18% occurring once; the ten biggest clones make up less than 10%. V dropped 4 bases and J dropped 2; count of bases not matched to a gene: 5. This CDR3 has 14 amino acids. Germline lookup yields CDR1 SNHLY and CDR2 FYNNEI. This chain links TRBV2 with TRBJ2-7; TRBD1 matches at 7 bases. The source is an adult woman who had mild COVID-19 (a few samples of this study predate the infection). Cell type and time point are not known. Specimen: PBMCs or a T cell subset sorted from them (not recorded which). The CDR3 region is CASSADRLTYEQYF. CDR3 DNA sequence: TGTGCCAGCAGTGCGGACAGGCTGACCTACGAGCAGTACTTC. Combining the CDR3 with reference TRBV2 and TRBJ2-7 gives the whole variable domain EPEVTQTPSHQVTQMGQEVILRCVPISNHLYFYWYRQILGQKVEFLVSFYNNEISEKSEIFDDQFSVERPDGSNFTLKIRSTKLEDSAMYFCASSADRLTYEQYFGPGTRLTVT.